Below, 32 T cell receptor beta chains from the same sample are listed, as sequenced in a study of blood T cell repertoires in COVID-19 (dated by TCRdb to 2019 to 2021). The library was prepared using the immunoSEQ multiplex PCR assay. Entries here come from immuneACCESS through TCRdb and include only in-frame sequences with V and J called. Some clones fail to appear in such tables; in the studies checked, an unresolved V gene covers under half of the shortfall, and the cause of the remainder is unknown. The sample contains approximately 210,000 clones, 82% of them found a single time. Clones ranked in the top ten supply about 3.3% of the sample. Specimen: PBMCs or T cells enriched from blood (not recorded which). The receptor set was obtained from a woman aged 60-70 years who had recovered from COVID-19.

The chain combines TRBV7-9 with TRBJ2-1, with D tentatively TRBD1 or TRBD2 (5 bases each). Germline assignment: CDR1 SEHNR and CDR2 FQNEAQ (reference sequence). This CDR3 comprises 13 residues. V was pared by 5 bases and J by 4 bases, with 9 bases between. CDR3 in DNA: TGTGCCAGCAGCAGGGGAGCGTACAATGAGCAGTTCTTC. This sequence encodes CASSRGAYNEQFF.

The table lists this clone with a count of one. V and J are TRBV19 and TRBJ2-2; TRBD1 agrees at 8 bases. Germline lookup yields CDR1 LNHDA and CDR2 SQIVND (reference sequence). The length of the CDR3 is 16 residues. The V and J ends lost 4 bases and 4 bases, in that order; junction bases with no gene match: 8. CDR3 coding DNA: TGTGCCAGTAGTAGGGGGGACAGGTACGGCACCGGGGAGCTGTTTTTT. Its protein is CASSRGDRYGTGELFF.

DNA of the CDR3: TGTGCCAGTAGGACAGACAGGGCTTCACCCCTCCACTTT. This sequence encodes CASRTDRASPLHF. The genes are TRBV19 and TRBJ1-6; 7 nucleotides match TRBD1. The V segment lost 6 bases and the J segment 9 bases; nucleotides outside the gene matches: 5. The CDR3 has 13 amino acids. The germline V gene has CDR1 LNHDA and CDR2 SQIVND (reference sequence).

In its sample, this clone was seen once. CDR3 residues: CASSLDSGHGYTF. CDR3 coding DNA: TGTGCCAGCAGCTTGGATTCAGGCCATGGCTACACCTTC. The rearrangement uses TRBV7-9 and TRBJ1-2; no clear D gene. Germline CDR1 SEHNR, CDR2 FQNEAQ (reference sequence). This CDR3 spans 13 amino acids. V gave up 3 bases and J gave up 6 bases, with 11 bases separating them.

The V gene is TRBV10-3, the J gene TRBJ1-1; the D is unclear. Germline V CDR1 and CDR2: ENHRY, SYGVKD. The CDR3 is made up of 13 amino acids. Deletions cut 3 bases from V and 0 bases from J, with 5 bases between. CDR3 bases: TGTGCCATCAGTGATATTTTGAACACTGAAGCTTTCTTT. Amino acids: CAISDILNTEAFF.

V and J are TRBV13 and TRBJ1-2; 7 bases map to TRBD1. Per germline, CDR1 PRHDT and CDR2 FYEKMQ (reference sequence). CDR3 length equals 15 residues. With V trimmed by 4 bases and J by 2 bases, 7 bases remained unmatched. Here the CDR3 reads CASSSDRVQNYGYTF. CDR3 nucleotides: TGTGCCAGCAGCTCCGACAGGGTTCAAAACTATGGCTACACCTTC.

The genes are TRBV6-1 and TRBJ1-4; 8 nucleotides line up with TRBD1. This CDR3 has 19 residues. After removal of 4 bases from V and 5 bases from J, the junction contained 18 bases not matched to a gene. CDR1 MNHNS and CDR2 SASEGT come from the germline V gene. CDR3 residues: CASSAIPPSRGQENEKLFF. The CDR3 DNA sequence: TGTGCCAGCAGTGCCATTCCTCCGAGTAGGGGACAGGAGAATGAAAAACTGTTTTTT.

The chain is built from TRBV13 and TRBJ1-3, with D unresolved. V gave up 1 base and J gave up 0 bases, with 7 bases separating them. Germline V gene data show CDR1 as PRHDT and CDR2 as FYEKMQ (reference sequence). This CDR3 has 15 amino acids. Written as DNA, the CDR3 is TGTGCCAGCAGCTTAGACTCCCGCTCTGGAAACACCATATATTTT. Translation: CASSLDSRSGNTIYF. The full variable domain, with the rest looked up from reference TRBV13 and TRBJ1-3, is AAGVIQSPRHLIKEKRETATLKCYPIPRHDTVYWYQQGPGQDPQFLISFYEKMQSDKGSIPDRFSAQQFSDYHSELNMSSLELGDSALYFCASSLDSRSGNTIYFGEGSWLTVV.

This clone was observed at least ten times. The genes are TRBV27 and TRBJ2-1, with D possibly TRBD2 on 6 matching bases. This CDR3 is built from 17 residues. The V end lost 1 base, the J end lost 7 bases, and 20 bases lay between the germline ends. Germline V gene sequence: CDR1 MNHEY, CDR2 SMNVEV (reference sequence). CDR3 protein: CASSLWDIGTSRNEQFF. The CDR3 DNA follows: TGTGCCAGCAGTTTATGGGATATCGGGACTTCTCGGAATGAGCAGTTCTTC.

V gene TRBV19 combines with J gene TRBJ1-2; D is ambiguous. This CDR3 is 14 amino acids long. Trimming stripped 0 bases from V and 4 bases from J, with 9 bases between. Germline values: CDR1 LNHDA, CDR2 SQIVND (reference sequence). The CDR3 DNA is TGTGCCAGTAGTATAGATCTGGCGGTCTATGGCTACACCTTC. It encodes CASSIDLAVYGYTF.

The sample holds a few counts of this clone. V is TRBV2 and J is TRBJ1-1; TRBD1 might be the D (6 bases). This CDR3 region has 16 residues. Germline V gives CDR1 SNHLY, CDR2 FYNNEI. Trimming removed 2 bases from V and 6 bases from J, with 19 bases in between. CDR3 in amino acids: CASSEWGGAMLAEAFF. CDR3 DNA sequence: TGTGCCAGCAGTGAATGGGGGGGGGCGATGTTGGCTGAAGCTTTCTTT.

This sequence joins TRBV25-1 and TRBJ2-6, with TRBD2 matching 7 bases. The CDR3 is 18 amino acids. Germline V lookup: CDR1 MGHDK, CDR2 SYGVNS. V trimming: 3 bases; J trimming: 0 bases; junction bases outside the gene matches: 8. The CDR3 loop is CASSDDWGGNSGANVLTF. The CDR3 coding sequence is TGTGCCAGCAGTGACGATTGGGGGGGAAACTCTGGGGCCAACGTCCTGACTTTC.

The rearrangement uses TRBV19 and TRBJ1-2; D remains unclear. V was cut by 0 bases and J by 4 bases, with 12 bases left in between. The CDR3 contains 15 residues. CDR1 LNHDA and CDR2 SQIVND come from the germline V gene (reference sequence). This chain's CDR3 is CASSIDVWGVYGYTF. Here the CDR3 DNA reads TGTGCCAGTAGTATAGATGTCTGGGGAGTCTATGGCTACACCTTC. Using reference TRBV19 and TRBJ1-2 for the parts outside the CDR3, the full variable domain is DGGITQSPKYLFRKEGQNVTLSCEQNLNHDAMYWYRQDPGQGLRLIYYSQIVNDFQKGDIAEGYSVSREKKESFPLTVTSAQKNPTAFYLCASSIDVWGVYGYTFGSGTRLTVV.

CDR3 protein: CASSESRGGSRGEQFF. The CDR3 region has the DNA TGTGCCAGCAGTGAATCAAGGGGGGGGTCTAGAGGTGAGCAGTTCTTC. V usage is TRBV6-1 and J usage is TRBJ2-1; D is perhaps TRBD2 (7 bases). V was shortened by 2 bases and J by 9 bases, with 20 bases between the two germline ends. Germline V gene lookup returns CDR1 MNHNS and CDR2 SASEGT. This CDR3 is 16 amino acids long.

The rearrangement links TRBV6-6 to TRBJ2-7; 7 nucleotides match TRBD1. The CDR3 length is 15 residues. CDR1 MNHNY and CDR2 SVGAGI come from the germline V gene (reference sequence). V was pared by 3 bases and J by 0 bases, with 5 bases of the junction left unmatched. The CDR3 here is CASSYTGDPSYEQYF. The CDR3 coding sequence is TGTGCCAGCAGTTATACAGGGGATCCCTCCTACGAGCAGTACTTC.

J is TRBJ1-1 and V is TRBV7-8; D gene unclear. V lost 5 bases to trimming and J lost 5 bases, with 15 bases between them. The V gene's germline CDR1 is SGHVS and CDR2 FQNEAQ. CDR3 size: 14 residues. CDR3: CASSPHRSGTEAFF. Written as DNA, the CDR3 is TGTGCCAGCAGCCCCCATAGATCGGGTACTGAAGCTTTCTTT.

This clone was picked up a small number of times. The chain's CDR3 is CASSIGRRYYGYTF. The CDR3 DNA sequence: TGTGCCAGTAGTATTGGCCGTCGATACTATGGCTACACCTTC. The rearrangement uses TRBV19 and TRBJ1-2; D uncertain. Germline-derived CDR1 and CDR2 are LNHDA and SQIVND (reference sequence). CDR3 length: 14 amino acids. With 3 bases removed from V and 3 bases from J, the gap between germline ends came to 11 bases.

The V and J genes are TRBV27 and TRBJ2-2; tentatively, D is TRBD2 (5 bases). Germline values: CDR1 MNHEY, CDR2 SMNVEV (reference sequence). V was clipped by 2 bases and J by 6 bases, with 19 bases between them. This CDR3 has 17 amino acids. The CDR3, as DNA: TGTGCCAGCAGTTTACGAGAGGGCCGGAGGTGGCCCGGGGAGCTGTTTTTT. Residues: CASSLREGRRWPGELFF.

This clone was picked up one time. The J gene is TRBJ1-3, the V gene TRBV2, with 7 bases matching TRBD1. Trimming at V came to 4 bases and at J to 2 bases, leaving 2 bases not matched to a gene. The CDR3 runs to 14 residues. The germline gives CDR1 SNHLY, CDR2 FYNNEI. CDR3 residues: CASSVDRTGNTIYF. The CDR3 region has the DNA TGTGCCAGCAGTGTGGACAGGACTGGAAACACCATATATTTT.

This chain links TRBV7-2 with TRBJ2-3, with a weak D call TRBD2 (5 bases). Germline CDR1 is SGHTA and CDR2 is FQGNSA. This CDR3 region has 16 residues. V was cut by 5 bases and J by 5 bases, with 20 bases left in between. The CDR3 DNA reads TGTGCCAGCAGCGCCTCACAGCGACTAACAGTAGATACGCAGTATTTT. Protein: CASSASQRLTVDTQYF.

The chain is built from TRBV7-2 and TRBJ1-2; D is possibly TRBD1 (6 bases). V was trimmed by 0 bases and J by 3 bases, leaving 11 bases between them. Germline loops: CDR1 SGHTA, CDR2 FQGNSA. This CDR3 has 15 amino acids. The CDR3: CASSLAAGAYYGYTF. CDR3 coding DNA: TGTGCCAGCAGCTTAGCCGCAGGGGCCTACTATGGCTACACCTTC.

This sequence joins TRBV19 and TRBJ2-5; tentative D call: TRBD1 (6 bases). Trimming removed 5 bases at V and 0 bases at J, with 16 bases between. Germline CDR1 is LNHDA and CDR2 is SQIVND (reference sequence). The CDR3 covers 16 residues. The CDR3 protein is CASSWGRGRDQETQYF. The CDR3 region has the DNA TGTGCCAGTAGTTGGGGCAGGGGCCGGGACCAAGAGACCCAGTACTTC.

This rearrangement joins TRBV19 to TRBJ1-6; D remains ambiguous. Trimming pared 1 base from V and 7 bases from J, leaving 11 bases between. The CDR3 is made up of 15 amino acids. Germline CDR1 is LNHDA and CDR2 is SQIVND (reference sequence). The CDR3, as DNA: TGTGCCAGTAGTATAGCAGGCCGAGAAAATTCACCCCTCCACTTT. Its translation is CASSIAGRENSPLHF.

J is TRBJ1-2 and V is TRBV7-2, with no clear D. Between the trimmed V and J ends, which lost 1 base and 5 bases, there was a span of 20 bases. The CDR3 consists of 17 residues. CDR1 and CDR2 from the germline V gene are SGHTA and FQGNSA. In DNA form, the CDR3 reads TGTGCCAGCAGCTTAGGTCGAGAGGGAGTATGGGCTTATGGCTACACCTTC. It codes for CASSLGREGVWAYGYTF.

This chain uses TRBV27 with TRBJ2-7, with 9 bases that match TRBD1. J gave up 1 base and V 8 bases, and 6 bases lay outside the gene matches. The CDR3 loop spans 14 amino acids. Germline-derived CDR1 and CDR2 are MNHEY and SMNVEV (reference sequence). CDR3 sequence: CASGRTGVSYEQYF. The CDR3, as DNA: TGTGCCAGCGGCCGGACAGGGGTTTCCTACGAGCAGTACTTC.

V gene TRBV19 combines with J gene TRBJ1-1, with a weak D call TRBD1 (5 bases). V lost 7 bases and J lost 11, with 20 bases in between. The CDR3 consists of 13 residues. Germline CDR1 is LNHDA and CDR2 is SQIVND (reference sequence). The CDR3, as DNA: TGTGCCAGTACAAAAAACTGGGGGGAAGGGGCTTTCTTT. It translates to CASTKNWGEGAFF.

The chain combines TRBV7-9 with TRBJ1-5, with D tentatively TRBD1 (6 bases). The CDR3 length is 14 residues. The germline CDR1 and CDR2 sequences are SEHNR and FQNEAQ (reference sequence). V shed 5 bases and J shed 3 bases, with 11 bases lying between them. The CDR3 protein is CASSQTGNNQPQHF. The DNA of the CDR3 is TGTGCCAGCAGCCAAACAGGGAACAATCAGCCCCAGCATTTT. The complete variable domain, with remaining parts taken from reference TRBV7-9 and TRBJ1-5, reads DTGVSQNPRHKITKRGQNVTFRCDPISEHNRLYWYRQTLGQGPEFLTYFQNEAQLEKSRLLSDRFSAERPKGSFSTLEIQRTEQGDSAMYLCASSQTGNNQPQHFGDGTRLSIL.

This chain uses TRBV7-9 with TRBJ1-1, with 12 bases lining up with TRBD1. This CDR3 is built from 14 residues. V gave up 5 bases and J gave up 4 bases; unmatched junction bases: 2. CDR1 and CDR2 (germline): SEHNR, FQNEAQ (reference sequence). The CDR3 coding sequence is TGTGCCAGCAGCGGGACAGGGGGCACCACTGAAGCTTTCTTT. Protein product: CASSGTGGTTEAFF.

The rearrangement uses TRBV9 and TRBJ1-3; D is undetermined. This CDR3 has 15 amino acids. V shed 0 bases and J shed 2 bases, with 9 bases lying between them. CDR1 is SGDLS and CDR2 is YYNGEE in the germline V gene. The CDR3 region is CASSVDGQPGNTIYF. The CDR3 DNA sequence: TGTGCCAGCAGCGTAGATGGGCAACCTGGAAACACCATATATTTT.

This chain links TRBV7-9 with TRBJ1-5; no clear D. This CDR3 is 14 amino acids long. Trimming took 6 bases from V and 5 from J, leaving 14 bases between them. Germline V CDR1 and CDR2: SEHNR, FQNEAQ (reference sequence). The CDR3 loop reads CASSTSGEYQPQHF. Written as DNA, the CDR3 is TGTGCCAGCAGTACTTCCGGGGAGTATCAGCCCCAGCATTTT.

The rearrangement joins TRBV4-3 to TRBJ2-1; 8 nucleotides match TRBD1. From germline, CDR1 is LGHNA and CDR2 YSLEER. Losses at the gene ends were 3 bases for V and 2 bases for J; bases not matched to a gene: 0. This CDR3 spans 14 amino acids. CDR3 nucleotide sequence: TGCGCCAGCAGCCAGGACAGGGCCTACAATGAGCAGTTCTTC. Protein product: CASSQDRAYNEQFF.

V gene TRBV20-1 combines with J gene TRBJ2-7; D possibly corresponds to TRBD1 (6 bases). This CDR3 spans 13 amino acids. V gave up 3 bases and J gave up 2 bases, with 11 bases separating them. Germline loops: CDR1 DFQATT, CDR2 SNEGSKA (reference sequence). CDR3 in amino acids: CSASQDRTYEQYF. The CDR3, as DNA: TGCAGTGCTAGTCAGGACAGAACCTACGAGCAGTACTTC.